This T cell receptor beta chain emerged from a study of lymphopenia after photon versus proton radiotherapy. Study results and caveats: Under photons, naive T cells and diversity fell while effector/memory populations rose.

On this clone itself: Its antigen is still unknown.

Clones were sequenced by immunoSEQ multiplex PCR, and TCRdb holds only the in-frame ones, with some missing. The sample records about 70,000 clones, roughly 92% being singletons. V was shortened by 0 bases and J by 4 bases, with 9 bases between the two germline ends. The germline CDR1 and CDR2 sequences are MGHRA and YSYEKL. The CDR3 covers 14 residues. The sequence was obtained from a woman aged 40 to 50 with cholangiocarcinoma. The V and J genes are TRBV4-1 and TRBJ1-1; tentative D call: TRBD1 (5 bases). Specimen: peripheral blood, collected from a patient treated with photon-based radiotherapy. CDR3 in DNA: TGCGCCAGCAGCCAAGAAATAAGGGGCACTGAAGCTTTCTTT. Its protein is CASSQEIRGTEAFF.